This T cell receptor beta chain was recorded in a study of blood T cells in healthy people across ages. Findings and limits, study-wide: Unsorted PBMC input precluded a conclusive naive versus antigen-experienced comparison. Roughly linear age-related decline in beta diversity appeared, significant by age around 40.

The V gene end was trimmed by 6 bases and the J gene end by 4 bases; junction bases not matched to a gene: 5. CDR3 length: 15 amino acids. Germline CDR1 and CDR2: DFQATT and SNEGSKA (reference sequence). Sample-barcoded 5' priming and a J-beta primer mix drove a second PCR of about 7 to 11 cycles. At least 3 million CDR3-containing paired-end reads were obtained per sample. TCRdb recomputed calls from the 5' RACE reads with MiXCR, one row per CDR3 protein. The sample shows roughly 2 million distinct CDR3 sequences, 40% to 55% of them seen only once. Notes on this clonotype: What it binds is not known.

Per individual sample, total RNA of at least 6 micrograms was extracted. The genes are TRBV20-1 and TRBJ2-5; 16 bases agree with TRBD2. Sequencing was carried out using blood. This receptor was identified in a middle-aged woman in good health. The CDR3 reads CSAGTSGGVRETQYF. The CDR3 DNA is TGCAGTGCCGGGACTAGCGGGGGGGTACGAGAGACCCAGTACTTC.